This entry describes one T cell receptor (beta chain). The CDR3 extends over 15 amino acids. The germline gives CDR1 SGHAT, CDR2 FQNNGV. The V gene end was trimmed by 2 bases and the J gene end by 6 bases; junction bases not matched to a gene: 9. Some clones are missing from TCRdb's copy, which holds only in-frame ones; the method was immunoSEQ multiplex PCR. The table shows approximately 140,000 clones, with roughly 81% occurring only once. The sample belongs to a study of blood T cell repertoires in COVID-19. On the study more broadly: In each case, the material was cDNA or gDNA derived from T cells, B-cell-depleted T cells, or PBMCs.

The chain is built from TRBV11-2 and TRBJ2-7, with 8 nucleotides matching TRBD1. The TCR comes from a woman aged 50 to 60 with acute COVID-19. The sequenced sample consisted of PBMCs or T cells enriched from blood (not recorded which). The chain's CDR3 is CASSLSFGTGGEQYF. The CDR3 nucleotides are TGTGCCAGCAGCTTATCTTTCGGGACAGGAGGCGAGCAGTACTTC.